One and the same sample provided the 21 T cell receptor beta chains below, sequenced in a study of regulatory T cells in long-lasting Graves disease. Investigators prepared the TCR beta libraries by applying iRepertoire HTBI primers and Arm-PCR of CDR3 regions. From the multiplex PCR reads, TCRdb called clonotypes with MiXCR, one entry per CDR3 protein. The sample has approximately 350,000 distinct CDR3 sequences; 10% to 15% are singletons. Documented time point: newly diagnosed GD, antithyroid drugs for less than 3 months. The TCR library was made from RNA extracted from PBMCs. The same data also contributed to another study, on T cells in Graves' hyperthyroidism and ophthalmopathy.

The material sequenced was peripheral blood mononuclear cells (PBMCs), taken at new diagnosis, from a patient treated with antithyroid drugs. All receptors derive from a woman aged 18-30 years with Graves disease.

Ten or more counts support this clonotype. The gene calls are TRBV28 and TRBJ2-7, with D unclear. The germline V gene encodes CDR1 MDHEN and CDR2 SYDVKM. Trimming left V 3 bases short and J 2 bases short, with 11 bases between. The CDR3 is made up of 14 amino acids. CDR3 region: CASSLNMAPYEQYF. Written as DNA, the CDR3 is TGTGCCAGCAGTTTGAACATGGCGCCCTACGAGCAGTACTTC.

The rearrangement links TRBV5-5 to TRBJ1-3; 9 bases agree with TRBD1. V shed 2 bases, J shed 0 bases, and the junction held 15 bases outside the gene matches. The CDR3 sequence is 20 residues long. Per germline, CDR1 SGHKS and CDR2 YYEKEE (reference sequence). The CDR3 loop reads CASSLIPGQGIVSSGNTIYF. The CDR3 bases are TGTGCCAGCAGCTTAATCCCGGGACAGGGAATCGTGAGCTCTGGAAACACCATATATTTT.

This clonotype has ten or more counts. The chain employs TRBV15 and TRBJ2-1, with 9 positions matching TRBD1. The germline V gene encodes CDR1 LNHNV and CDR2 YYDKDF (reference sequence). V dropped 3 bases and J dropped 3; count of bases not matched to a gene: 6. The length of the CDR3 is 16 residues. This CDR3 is CATSSVRQGVYNEQFF. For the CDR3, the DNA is TGTGCCACCAGCAGCGTTAGACAGGGGGTCTACAATGAGCAGTTCTTC.

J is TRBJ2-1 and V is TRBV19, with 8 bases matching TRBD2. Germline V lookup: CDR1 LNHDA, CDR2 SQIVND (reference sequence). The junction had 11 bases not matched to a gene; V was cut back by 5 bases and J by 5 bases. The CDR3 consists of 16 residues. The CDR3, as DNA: TGTGCCAGTAGTTTCCTAGCGGGTTCCTATAACAATGAGCAGTTCTTC. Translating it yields CASSFLAGSYNNEQFF.

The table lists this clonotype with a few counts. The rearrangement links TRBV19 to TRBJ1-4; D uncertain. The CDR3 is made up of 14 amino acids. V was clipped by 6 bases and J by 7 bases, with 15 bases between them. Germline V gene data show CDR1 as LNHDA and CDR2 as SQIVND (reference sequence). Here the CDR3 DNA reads TGTGCCAGTAGCCTTCCCCAAAGGGCTGAAAAACTGTTTTTT. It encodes CASSLPQRAEKLFF.

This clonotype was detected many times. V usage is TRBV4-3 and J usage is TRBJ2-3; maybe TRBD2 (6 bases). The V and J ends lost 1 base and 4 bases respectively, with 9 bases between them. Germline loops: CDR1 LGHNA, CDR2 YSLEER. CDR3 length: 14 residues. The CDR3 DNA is TGCGCCAGCAGCCAAGTGGGAGGCGCAGATACGCAGTATTTT. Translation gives CASSQVGGADTQYF.

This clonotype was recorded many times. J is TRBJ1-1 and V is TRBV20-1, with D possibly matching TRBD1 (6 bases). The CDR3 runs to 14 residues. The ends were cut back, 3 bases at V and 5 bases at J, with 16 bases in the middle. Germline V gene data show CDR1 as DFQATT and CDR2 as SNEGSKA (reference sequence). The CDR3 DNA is TGCAGTGCTAGCCTCGGCAGGGGTACAACTGAAGCTTTCTTT. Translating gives CSASLGRGTTEAFF.

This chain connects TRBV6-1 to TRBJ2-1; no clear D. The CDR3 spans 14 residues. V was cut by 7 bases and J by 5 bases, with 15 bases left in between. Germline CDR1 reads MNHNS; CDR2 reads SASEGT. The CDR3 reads CASNIGSTNNEQFF. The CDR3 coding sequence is TGTGCCAGCAATATAGGTTCAACAAACAATGAGCAGTTCTTC.

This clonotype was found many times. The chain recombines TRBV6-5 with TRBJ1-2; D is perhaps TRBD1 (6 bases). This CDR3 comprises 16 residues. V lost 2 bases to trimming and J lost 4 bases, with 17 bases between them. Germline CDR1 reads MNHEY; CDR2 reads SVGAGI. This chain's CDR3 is CASSYAMGGRGYGYTF. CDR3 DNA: TGTGCCAGCAGTTACGCCATGGGGGGCAGGGGCTATGGCTACACCTTC.

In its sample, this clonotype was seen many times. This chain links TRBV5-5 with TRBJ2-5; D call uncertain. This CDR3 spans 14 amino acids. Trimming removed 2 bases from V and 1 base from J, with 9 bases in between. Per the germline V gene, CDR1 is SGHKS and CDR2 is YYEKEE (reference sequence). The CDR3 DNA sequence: TGTGCCAGCAGCTTTTGGCCGCTCCAAGAGACCCAGTACTTC. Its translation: CASSFWPLQETQYF.

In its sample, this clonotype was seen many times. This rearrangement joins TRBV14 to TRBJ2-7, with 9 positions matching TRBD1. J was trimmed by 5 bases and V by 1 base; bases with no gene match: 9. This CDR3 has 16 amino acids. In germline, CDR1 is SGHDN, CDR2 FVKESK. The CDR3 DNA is TGTGCCAGCAGCCAAGTAGTGGGACAGGGCGTCCACGAGCAGTACTTC. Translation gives CASSQVVGQGVHEQYF. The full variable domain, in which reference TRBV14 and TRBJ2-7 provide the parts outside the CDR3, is EAGVTQFPSHSVIEKGQTVTLRCDPISGHDNLYWYRRVMGKEIKFLLHFVKESKQDESGMPNNRFLAERTGGTYSTLKVQPAELEDSGVYFCASSQVVGQGVHEQYFGPGTRLTVT.

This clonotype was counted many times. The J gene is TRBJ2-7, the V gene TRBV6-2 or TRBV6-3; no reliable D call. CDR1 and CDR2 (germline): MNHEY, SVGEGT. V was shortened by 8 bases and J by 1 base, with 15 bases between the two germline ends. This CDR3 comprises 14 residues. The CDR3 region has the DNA TGTGCCAGCGCCGAGATCGGCCAGTCCTACGAGCAGTACGTC. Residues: CASAEIGQSYEQYV.

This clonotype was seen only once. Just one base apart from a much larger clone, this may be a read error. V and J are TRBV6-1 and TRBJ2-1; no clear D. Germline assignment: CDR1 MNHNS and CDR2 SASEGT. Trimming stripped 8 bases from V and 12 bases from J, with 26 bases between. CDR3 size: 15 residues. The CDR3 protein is CASSELVYVDPRQFF. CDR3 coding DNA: TGTGCCAGCTCTGAGCTAGTATACGTCGATCCGAGGCAGTTCTTC.

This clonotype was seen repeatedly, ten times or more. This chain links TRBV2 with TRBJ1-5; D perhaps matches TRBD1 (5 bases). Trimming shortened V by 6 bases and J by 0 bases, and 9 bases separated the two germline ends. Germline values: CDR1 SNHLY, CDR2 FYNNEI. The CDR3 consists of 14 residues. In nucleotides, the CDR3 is TGTGCCAGCAGCGCCGGGACTAGCAATCAGCCCCAGCATTTT. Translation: CASSAGTSNQPQHF.

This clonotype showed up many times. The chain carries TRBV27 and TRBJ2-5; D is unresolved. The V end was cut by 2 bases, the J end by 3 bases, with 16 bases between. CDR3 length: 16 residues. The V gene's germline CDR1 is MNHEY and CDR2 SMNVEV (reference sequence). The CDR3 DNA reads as TGTGCCAGCAGTTTAACGTACACATCAATCGAAGAGACCCAGTACTTC. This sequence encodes CASSLTYTSIEETQYF.

CDR3 region: CSVRRGFDEQFF. DNA for the CDR3: TGCAGCGTTAGGCGGGGGTTCGATGAGCAGTTCTTC. The chain carries TRBV29-1 and TRBJ2-1; TRBD2 agrees at 7 bases. CDR3 length: 12 amino acids. The germline gives CDR1 SQVTM, CDR2 ANQGSEA. J was trimmed by 8 bases and V by 5 bases; bases with no gene match: 6.

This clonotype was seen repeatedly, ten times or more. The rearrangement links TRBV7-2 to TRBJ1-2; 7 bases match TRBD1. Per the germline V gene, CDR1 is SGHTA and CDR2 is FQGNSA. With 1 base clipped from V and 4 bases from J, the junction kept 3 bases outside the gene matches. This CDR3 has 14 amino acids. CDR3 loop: CASSLDRGGYGYTF. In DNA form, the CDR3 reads TGTGCCAGCAGCTTAGACAGGGGAGGCTATGGCTACACCTTC.

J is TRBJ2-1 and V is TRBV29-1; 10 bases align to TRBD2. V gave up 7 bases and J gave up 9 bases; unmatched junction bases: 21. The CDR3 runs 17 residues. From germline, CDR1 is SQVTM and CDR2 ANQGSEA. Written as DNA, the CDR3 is TGCAGCGCCAACGGACTAGCGGACTGGGGTGGGGCCGGTGAGCAGTTCTTC. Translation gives CSANGLADWGGAGEQFF.

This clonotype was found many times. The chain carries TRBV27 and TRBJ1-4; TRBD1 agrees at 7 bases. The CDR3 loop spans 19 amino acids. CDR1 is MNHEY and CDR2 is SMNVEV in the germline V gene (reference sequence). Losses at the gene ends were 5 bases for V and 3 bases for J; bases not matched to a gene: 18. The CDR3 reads CASSPRVAQIGTANEKLFF. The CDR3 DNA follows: TGTGCCAGCAGTCCACGAGTCGCCCAGATCGGGACAGCTAATGAAAAACTGTTTTTT.

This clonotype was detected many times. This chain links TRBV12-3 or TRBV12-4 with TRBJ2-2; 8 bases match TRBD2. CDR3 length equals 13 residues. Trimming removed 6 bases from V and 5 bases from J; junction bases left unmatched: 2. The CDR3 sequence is CASRPSGTGELFF. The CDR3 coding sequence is TGTGCCAGCAGGCCTAGCGGGACCGGGGAGCTGTTTTTT.

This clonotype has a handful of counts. The CDR3, as DNA: TGTGCCAGCAGCTTCCCTCTCTCTATCGAGTACTTC. Its translation: CASSFPLSIEYF. The gene calls are TRBV7-9 and TRBJ2-4; no reliable D call. CDR3 size: 12 residues. V lost 3 bases and J lost 14, with 14 bases in between. CDR1 SEHNR and CDR2 FQNEAQ come from the germline V gene (reference sequence).